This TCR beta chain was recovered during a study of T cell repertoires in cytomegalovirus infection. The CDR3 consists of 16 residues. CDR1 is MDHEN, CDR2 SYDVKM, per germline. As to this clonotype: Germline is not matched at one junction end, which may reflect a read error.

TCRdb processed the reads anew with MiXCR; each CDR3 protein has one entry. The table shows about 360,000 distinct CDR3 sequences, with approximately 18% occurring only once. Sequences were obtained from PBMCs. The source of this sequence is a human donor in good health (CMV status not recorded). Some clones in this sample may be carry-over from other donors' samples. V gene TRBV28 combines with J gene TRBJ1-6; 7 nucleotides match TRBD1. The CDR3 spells CASSLWGDSRNSPLRF. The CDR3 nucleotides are TGTGCCAGCAGTTTATGGGGGGACAGTCGTAATTCACCCCTCCGCTTT.